This entry describes one T cell receptor (beta chain). Its specific antigen is unknown. Qualities for individual bases were not recorded, and no much larger clone is one base off. Sequencing of TCRB CDR3 was done on genomic DNA with the immunoSEQ assay. The source study handled its data this way. Only a few patient CD8+ clones larger than 1% matched published virus-specific TCRB sequences when compared against them. The analyses included only productive TCRB rearrangements. Clonality was expressed as a Shannon entropy-based productive clonality index, with each clone defined by a unique TCRB CDR3 sequence. Repertoire overlap for a pair of samples was computed from each clone's template counts relative to total templates per sample. V-gene usage measured by flow cytometry correlated with TCRB sequencing V-gene usage, with a Spearman r of 0.6 to 0.75. The clones in this table, taken by TCRdb from immuneACCESS, are in-frame only. Not every clone is retained; where verified, under half of the shortfall comes from an unresolved V gene, and the cause of the rest is unknown. The DNA gave D and trimming, while V, J and clone size come from that table. This sample has more than 15,000 clones in its table, and 65% to 70% of those were observed once. The leading ten clones occupy under 20% of the sample.

The sample belongs to a study of somatic mutations in cytotoxic T cells in rheumatoid arthritis (dated by TCRdb to about 2017). With respect to the entire study: Peripheral blood (roughly 33 ml EDTA) was collected from patients immediately after diagnosis and before any treatment began. In newly diagnosed rheumatoid arthritis without treatment, the study examined if expanded CD8+ T-cell clones harbor somatic mutations, relying on TCRB deep sequencing to characterize clonality. Sorted V beta1+ cells also underwent TCRB sequencing, and some V beta antibody-stained T-cell populations were flow-sorted at nearly 100% purity on a FACSAria II or Sony SH800. A total of around 60 rheumatoid arthritis patients and over 15 healthy controls underwent TCRB deep sequencing. Patient and control groups had essentially identical median ages. On the study overall, not on this receptor specifically: No adjustment for multiple comparisons was made for the slight TRBV07 underrepresentation in patients. Several identical CD8+ TCRB sequences were found in both blood and synovial fluid, and in about an eighth of the 65 patients the largest CD8+ clone exceeded 20% of CD8+ cells. CD8+ T-cell clonality in rheumatoid arthritis patients was not significantly different from that in age-matched healthy controls. An increase of CD8+ clonality with age was seen in patients (Spearman r ~ 0.49) but not in healthy controls. It was unknown which antigens the expanded CD8+ clones targeted, and their absence from virus-specific databases did not exclude viral specificity.

Germline trimming: 5 bases from V, 4 bases from J; junction bases outside gene matches: 6. According to the germline V gene, CDR1 reads LGHNA and CDR2 reads YSLEER. The CDR3 runs 15 amino acids, cysteine and phenylalanine included. Only CDR3 DNA remains: 45 bases, in frame from the first base. Positive magnetic bead selection on an AutoMACS was used to isolate CD4+ and CD8+ cells, with flow cytometry used to check purity. Clonal expansions were first screened by flow cytometry with a TCR V beta antibody panel, then characterized by TCRB deep sequencing of sorted CD8+ fractions. Isolation of peripheral blood mononuclear cells was done through Ficoll-Paque PLUS density gradient separation. DNA from CD4-enriched, CD8-enriched or PBMC samples was extracted using Nucleospin Tissue or Tissue XS kits and then quantified on a Qubit 2.0 fluorometer.

The specimen sequenced was CD8+ T cells sorted from blood. Recombination connected TRBV4-3 to TRBJ2-2; TRBD2 fits 8 bases in the junction. This receptor was identified in an adult with rheumatoid arthritis. The nucleotide sequence is TGCGCCAGCAGCTATAGCGGGGCGGGCACCGGGGAGCTGTTTTTT. It specifies CASSYSGAGTGELFF.